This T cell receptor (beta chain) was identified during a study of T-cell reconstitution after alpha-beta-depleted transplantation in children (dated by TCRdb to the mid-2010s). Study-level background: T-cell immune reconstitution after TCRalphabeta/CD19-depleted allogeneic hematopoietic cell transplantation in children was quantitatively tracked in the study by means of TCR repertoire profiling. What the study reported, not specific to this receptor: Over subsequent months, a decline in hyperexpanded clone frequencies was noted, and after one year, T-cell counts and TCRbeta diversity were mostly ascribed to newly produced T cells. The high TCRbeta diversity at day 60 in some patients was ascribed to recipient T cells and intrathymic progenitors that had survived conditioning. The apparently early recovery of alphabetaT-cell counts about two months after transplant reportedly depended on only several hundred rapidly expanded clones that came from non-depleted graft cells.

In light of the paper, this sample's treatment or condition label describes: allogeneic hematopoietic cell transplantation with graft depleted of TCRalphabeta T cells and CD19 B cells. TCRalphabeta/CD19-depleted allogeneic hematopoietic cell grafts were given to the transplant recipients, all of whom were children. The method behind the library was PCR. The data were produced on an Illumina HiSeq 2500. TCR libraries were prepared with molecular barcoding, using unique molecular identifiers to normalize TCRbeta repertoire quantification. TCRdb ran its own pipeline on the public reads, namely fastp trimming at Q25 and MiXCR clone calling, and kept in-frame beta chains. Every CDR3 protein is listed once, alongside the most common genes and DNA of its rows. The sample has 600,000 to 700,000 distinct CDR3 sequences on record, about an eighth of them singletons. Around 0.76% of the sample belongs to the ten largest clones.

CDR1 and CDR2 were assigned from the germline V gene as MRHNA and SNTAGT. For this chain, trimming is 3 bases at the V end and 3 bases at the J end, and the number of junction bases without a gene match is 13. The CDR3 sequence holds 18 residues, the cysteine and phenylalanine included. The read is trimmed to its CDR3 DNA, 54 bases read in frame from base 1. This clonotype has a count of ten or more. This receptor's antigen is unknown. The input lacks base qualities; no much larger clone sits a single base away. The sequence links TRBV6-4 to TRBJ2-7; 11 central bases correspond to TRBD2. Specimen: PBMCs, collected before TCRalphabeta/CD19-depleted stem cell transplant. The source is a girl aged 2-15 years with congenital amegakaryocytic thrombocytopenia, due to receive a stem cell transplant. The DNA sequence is TGTGCCAGCAGTGATGAGGCGGGACTAGCGGATATAATCTACGAGCAGTACTTC. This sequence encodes CASSDEAGLADIIYEQYF.